Each of the 26 T cell receptor beta chains below was sequenced from the same sample in a study of blood T cell repertoires in COVID-19. The data were produced by immunoSEQ multiplex PCR, yet TCRdb's version contains in-frame clones alone and is incomplete. Of about 140,000 clones listed, approximately 80% are singletons. Material: PBMCs or T cells enriched from blood (not recorded which). All receptors come from a woman aged 40-49 years who had recovered from COVID-19.

This clone was recorded only once. The chain links TRBV5-1 to TRBJ1-1; D is undetermined. This CDR3 has 16 residues. Trimming removed 0 bases from V and 0 bases from J, with 12 bases in between. Germline values: CDR1 SGHRS, CDR2 YFSETQ. The CDR3 bases are TGCGCCAGCAGCTTGGATAGTAGCCAGATGAACACTGAAGCTTTCTTT. This gives the protein CASSLDSSQMNTEAFF. Full variable domain (rest looked up from reference TRBV5-1 and TRBJ1-1): KAGVTQTPRYLIKTRGQQVTLSCSPISGHRSVSWYQQTPGQGLQFLFEYFSETQRNKGNFPGRFSGRQFSNSRSEMNVSTLELGDSALYLCASSLDSSQMNTEAFFGQGTRLTVV.

The chain's CDR3 is CASSMWRQDLRYGYTF. The CDR3 DNA follows: TGTGCCAGTAGTATGTGGAGACAGGATTTGCGGTATGGCTACACCTTC. The rearrangement joins TRBV19 to TRBJ1-2; D may be TRBD1 (6 bases). The CDR3 covers 16 residues. Per germline, CDR1 LNHDA and CDR2 SQIVND (reference sequence). V lost 3 bases to trimming and J lost 5 bases, with 19 bases between them.

DNA for the CDR3: TGTGCCAGCAGTGTGGGACAGGGGCTCTACGAGCAGTACTTC. Encoded protein: CASSVGQGLYEQYF. The chain recombines TRBV2 with TRBJ2-7; 10 nucleotides line up with TRBD1. V lost 4 bases, J lost 3 bases, and 3 bases stayed unmatched. Germline V gene sequence: CDR1 SNHLY, CDR2 FYNNEI. This CDR3 is built from 14 residues.

The chain employs TRBV9 and TRBJ2-2, with D possibly matching TRBD1 (5 bases). CDR3 length equals 15 residues. V lost 6 bases and J 7 bases, leaving 19 bases between the germline ends. Germline V gene data show CDR1 as SGDLS and CDR2 as YYNGEE. The CDR3 is CASNLLGAGDGELFF. The CDR3 DNA reads TGTGCCAGCAACCTCCTTGGGGCCGGCGACGGGGAGCTGTTTTTT.

This clone was picked up one time. The rearrangement joins TRBV3-1 (or the pseudogene TRBV3-2) to TRBJ2-7; TRBD2 might be the D (7 bases). The germline V gene encodes CDR1 LGHDT and CDR2 YNNKEL (reference sequence). V dropped 5 bases and J dropped 1 base, with 15 bases sitting between them. The CDR3 has 15 residues. In DNA form, the CDR3 reads TGTGCCAGCAGCTCCCCCGGGGGGCGATCCTACGAGCAGTACTTC. It yields the protein CASSSPGGRSYEQYF.

This sequence joins TRBV7-9 and TRBJ2-5; 10 bases agree with TRBD2. This CDR3 has 14 amino acids. After removal of 4 bases from V and 2 bases from J, the junction contained 1 base not matched to a gene. Germline values: CDR1 SEHNR, CDR2 FQNEAQ (reference sequence). CDR3 loop: CASSWGLAQETQYF. CDR3 coding DNA: TGTGCCAGCAGCTGGGGACTAGCGCAAGAGACCCAGTACTTC.

V is TRBV5-1 and J is TRBJ2-7; 7 nucleotides align to TRBD1. The CDR3 runs 16 residues. The germline gives CDR1 SGHRS, CDR2 YFSETQ. V lost 4 bases and J lost 2; bases outside the gene matches: 12. CDR3 DNA sequence: TGCGCCAGCAGCACGAGACAGGGAAGTGGGGCCTACGAGCAGTACTTC. Its protein is CASSTRQGSGAYEQYF.

J is TRBJ2-1 and V is TRBV27; 7 bases match TRBD2. Germline CDR1 MNHEY, CDR2 SMNVEV (reference sequence). V lost 6 bases, J lost 3 bases, and 5 bases stayed unmatched. The CDR3 is 14 residues long. Written as DNA, the CDR3 is TGTGCCAGCAGATACGGGGGGAACTACAATGAGCAGTTCTTC. Its protein is CASRYGGNYNEQFF.

CDR3: CASSLEGGNYGYTF. The DNA of the CDR3 is TGTGCCAGCAGTTTAGAAGGCGGCAACTATGGCTACACCTTC. The rearrangement links TRBV27 to TRBJ1-2; D call uncertain. The CDR3 covers 14 residues. The V and J ends lost 2 bases and 2 bases respectively, with 9 bases between them. Germline-derived CDR1 and CDR2 are MNHEY and SMNVEV (reference sequence).

The chain recombines TRBV28 with TRBJ2-7, with a tentative D call TRBD1 (6 bases). This CDR3 is 14 amino acids long. V gave up 4 bases and J gave up 2 bases, with 12 bases separating them. Germline CDR1 reads MDHEN; CDR2 reads SYDVKM. The CDR3 coding sequence is TGTGCCAGCAGTTCCCGACAGGCCCCCTACGAGCAGTACTTC. Protein: CASSSRQAPYEQYF.

The chain carries TRBV3-1 (or the pseudogene TRBV3-2) and TRBJ2-1; 9 bases match TRBD2. This CDR3 has 15 residues. V lost 6 bases to trimming and J lost 3 bases; unmatched junction nucleotides: 6. Germline CDR1 LGHDT, CDR2 YNNKEL (reference sequence). As DNA, the CDR3 is TGTGCCAGCAGACTCGGGACTAGCAGCTACAATGAGCAGTTCTTC. The encoded protein is CASRLGTSSYNEQFF.

This clone was seen a few times. The rearrangement links TRBV19 to TRBJ1-1; D is uncertain. This CDR3 is 12 amino acids long. V shed 9 bases and J shed 5 bases, with 13 bases lying between them. The V gene's germline CDR1 is LNHDA and CDR2 SQIVND (reference sequence). The CDR3 region is CASCEGLTEAFF. The DNA for the CDR3 is TGTGCCAGCTGCGAGGGTTTGACTGAAGCTTTCTTT.

V usage is TRBV6-5 and J usage is TRBJ1-5; 7 bases are a match to TRBD1. The J segment lost 4 bases and the V segment lost 5 bases, leaving 2 bases of the junction unmatched. Germline V gives CDR1 MNHEY, CDR2 SVGAGI. This CDR3 spans 13 amino acids. The CDR3 DNA follows: TGTGCCAGCAGTCGACAGGGAAATCAGCCCCAGCATTTT. The encoded protein is CASSRQGNQPQHF.

This CDR3 is CASSSPGQGKGTEAFF. In DNA, the CDR3 is TGTGCCAGCAGCTCCCCGGGACAGGGGAAGGGCACTGAAGCTTTCTTT. The chain carries TRBV13 and TRBJ1-1; 10 nucleotides match TRBD1. Unmatched junction bases numbered 9, after V lost 4 bases and J lost 4 bases. The CDR3 is made up of 16 amino acids. Germline values: CDR1 PRHDT, CDR2 FYEKMQ (reference sequence).

The chain uses TRBV27 and TRBJ2-4, with 7 bases fitting TRBD1. The ends lost 5 bases at V and 4 bases at J; junction bases unmatched: 8. Germline V gene data show CDR1 as MNHEY and CDR2 as SMNVEV (reference sequence). The CDR3 extends over 15 amino acids. CDR3 loop: CASSPTTGSKNIQYF. The CDR3 DNA sequence: TGTGCCAGCAGTCCCACGACAGGGTCTAAAAACATTCAGTACTTC.

V gene TRBV15 combines with J gene TRBJ1-1; possible D gene TRBD1, 6 bases. Trimming left V 6 bases short and J 1 base short, with 12 bases between. In germline, CDR1 is LNHNV, CDR2 YYDKDF (reference sequence). This CDR3 region has 14 residues. Written as DNA, the CDR3 is TGTGCCACCAGATCGGGGACACCGAACACTGAAGCTTTCTTT. This gives the protein CATRSGTPNTEAFF.

The J gene is TRBJ1-1, the V gene TRBV9; D is unresolved. The length of the CDR3 is 15 residues. In germline, CDR1 is SGDLS, CDR2 YYNGEE. Trimming took 1 base from V and 6 from J, leaving 16 bases between them. In nucleotides, the CDR3 is TGTGCCAGCAGCGTAACGCCCCGGGTTGAATCTGAAGCTTTCTTT. Translated, it gives CASSVTPRVESEAFF. Full variable domain (rest looked up from reference TRBV9 and TRBJ1-1): DSGVTQTPKHLITATGQRVTLRCSPRSGDLSVYWYQQSLDQGLQFLIQYYNGEERAKGNILERFSAQQFPDLHSELNLSSLELGDSALYFCASSVTPRVESEAFFGQGTRLTVV.

This chain uses TRBV28 with TRBJ1-2; 8 nucleotides agree with TRBD1. The CDR3 has 14 residues. The germline gives CDR1 MDHEN, CDR2 SYDVKM. V was pared by 3 bases and J by 4 bases, with 4 bases of the junction left unmatched. This chain's CDR3 is CASSLGQDFYGYTF. The CDR3, as DNA: TGTGCCAGCAGTTTGGGACAGGACTTCTATGGCTACACCTTC.

V gene TRBV30 combines with J gene TRBJ2-1; D uncertain. V lost 0 bases, J lost 6 bases, and 9 bases lay in between. CDR1 and CDR2 (germline): GTSNPN, SVGIG (reference sequence). The CDR3 is 13 amino acids. As DNA, the CDR3 is TGTGCCTGGAGTGTAGCTGGTCCCAATGAGCAGTTCTTC. Translated, it gives CAWSVAGPNEQFF.

The chain employs TRBV19 and TRBJ1-2; 7 bases map to TRBD1. CDR1 LNHDA and CDR2 SQIVND come from the germline V gene (reference sequence). J was trimmed by 3 bases and V by 5 bases; bases with no gene match: 6. The CDR3 sequence is 14 residues long. CDR3 in amino acids: CASSDTGEHYGYTF. In nucleotides, the CDR3 is TGTGCCAGTAGTGACACAGGGGAACACTATGGCTACACCTTC.

This clone was counted once. The V gene is TRBV7-9, the J gene TRBJ1-1; D ambiguous. The length of the CDR3 is 13 residues. The germline V and J ends were trimmed by 2 bases and 6 bases, with 10 bases remaining between them. The germline CDR1 and CDR2 sequences are SEHNR and FQNEAQ (reference sequence). The CDR3 is CASSLRGFAEAFF. The CDR3 bases are TGTGCCAGCAGCTTACGGGGTTTTGCTGAAGCTTTCTTT.

The chain couples TRBV6-5 to TRBJ1-6, with D possibly being TRBD1 (6 bases). The CDR3 loop spans 13 amino acids. The V and J ends lost 11 bases and 7 bases respectively, with 15 bases between them. Germline-derived CDR1 and CDR2 are MNHEY and SVGAGI. CDR3 bases: TGTGCCTCCCACAGGGATGCGAATTCACCCCTCCACTTT. As protein: CASHRDANSPLHF.

This CDR3 is CASSPEVSSGNTIYF. In nucleotides, the CDR3 is TGTGCCAGCAGCCCCGAGGTATCCTCTGGAAACACCATATATTTT. V usage is TRBV7-6 and J usage is TRBJ1-3, with D hard to call. The V gene lost 5 bases and the J gene lost 0 bases, with 11 bases spanning the gap. Germline V gene lookup returns CDR1 SGHVS and CDR2 FNYEAQ. The CDR3 runs to 15 residues. The complete variable domain, with remaining parts taken from reference TRBV7-6 and TRBJ1-3, reads GAGVSQSPRYKVTKRGQDVALRCDPISGHVSLYWYRQALGQGPEFLTYFNYEAQQDKSGLPNDRFSAERPEGSISTLTIQRTEQRDSAMYRCASSPEVSSGNTIYFGEGSWLTVV.

This clone has only one observation. V gene TRBV29-1 combines with J gene TRBJ1-1; D not certain. The V and J ends lost 7 bases and 2 bases respectively, with 14 bases between them. The germline V gene encodes CDR1 SQVTM and CDR2 ANQGSEA. The CDR3 runs 13 residues. DNA of the CDR3: TGCAGCGGCACCGTGGCAACCAACACTGAAGCTTTCTTT. Its translation: CSGTVATNTEAFF.

The rearrangement uses TRBV15 and TRBJ1-3; TRBD1 matches at 8 bases. The CDR3 runs 17 residues. CDR1 is LNHNV, CDR2 YYDKDF, per germline (reference sequence). V lost 3 bases, J lost 0 bases, and 7 bases stayed unmatched. CDR3 nucleotides: TGTGCCACCAGCAGGAGCAGGGACAGGATCTCTGGAAACACCATATATTTT. It yields the protein CATSRSRDRISGNTIYF.

The chain carries TRBV18 and TRBJ2-3; no clear D gene. Trimming removed 1 base at V and 0 bases at J, with 8 bases between. Per the germline V gene, CDR1 is KGHSH and CDR2 is LQKENI. The CDR3 contains 15 residues. For the CDR3, the DNA is TGTGCCAGCTCACCACTATTAAGCAGCACAGATACGCAGTATTTT. Translated: CASSPLLSSTDTQYF.